The 9 T cell receptor beta chains presented below share a single source sample, sequenced in a study of blood T cell repertoires in COVID-19. TCRdb's copy holds only in-frame clones and misses some; the assay was immunoSEQ multiplex PCR. In the table there are over 200,000 clones, around 90% of which are singletons. Sequencing input: PBMCs or T cells enriched from blood (not recorded which). The receptor source for this set is a man aged 18 to 30 with acute COVID-19.

The chain recombines TRBV10-3 with TRBJ2-7, with D maybe TRBD1 (5 bases). Germline V gene lookup returns CDR1 ENHRY and CDR2 SYGVKD. The V end was cut by 2 bases, the J end by 3 bases, with 8 bases between. The CDR3 extends over 13 amino acids. The CDR3 here is CAISEDQGYEQYF. In DNA form, the CDR3 reads TGTGCCATCAGTGAGGATCAGGGCTACGAGCAGTACTTC.

This clone came up once. The chain employs TRBV9 and TRBJ2-1, with 9 nucleotides matching TRBD2. The CDR3 runs to 14 residues. The germline V gene has CDR1 SGDLS and CDR2 YYNGEE. V trimming: 4 bases; J trimming: 7 bases; junction bases outside the gene matches: 6. CDR3 residues: CASSPRTSANEQFF. The CDR3 DNA reads TGTGCCAGCAGCCCCCGGACTAGCGCGAATGAGCAGTTCTTC. Using reference TRBV9 and TRBJ2-1 for the parts outside the CDR3, the full variable domain is DSGVTQTPKHLITATGQRVTLRCSPRSGDLSVYWYQQSLDQGLQFLIQYYNGEERAKGNILERFSAQQFPDLHSELNLSSLELGDSALYFCASSPRTSANEQFFGPGTRLTVL.

The J gene is TRBJ1-1, the V gene TRBV5-1, with D unresolved. The germline V and J ends were trimmed by 4 bases and 0 bases, with 10 bases remaining between them. CDR1 and CDR2 (germline): SGHRS, YFSETQ. This CDR3 contains 14 residues. CDR3 protein: CASSPVGMNTEAFF. The CDR3 coding sequence is TGCGCCAGCAGCCCCGTGGGCATGAACACTGAAGCTTTCTTT.

The V and J genes are TRBV3-1 (or the pseudogene TRBV3-2) and TRBJ2-7, with TRBD2 matching 8 bases. The CDR3 is 17 residues long. From germline, CDR1 is LGHDT and CDR2 YNNKEL (reference sequence). Trimming removed 0 bases from V and 0 bases from J; junction bases left unmatched: 7. The CDR3 protein is CASSQDTTSGFSYEQYF. The CDR3 DNA reads TGTGCCAGCAGCCAAGACACTACTAGCGGTTTCTCCTACGAGCAGTACTTC.

The chain combines TRBV28 with TRBJ1-6; no firm D call. Trimming removed 6 bases from V and 9 bases from J, with 15 bases in between. The CDR3 runs to 14 residues. In germline, CDR1 is MDHEN, CDR2 SYDVKM. The CDR3 DNA follows: TGTGCCAGCAGCCTTAGAGGGTCTGGTTCACCCCTCCACTTT. It specifies CASSLRGSGSPLHF.

This clone was counted a single time. The chain recombines TRBV19 with TRBJ1-5; D may be TRBD1 (5 bases). CDR3 length equals 13 residues. Looked up from germline, CDR1 is LNHDA and CDR2 is SQIVND (reference sequence). Trimming removed 3 bases at V and 7 bases at J, with 10 bases between. The CDR3 loop reads CASSITGAQPQHF. CDR3 bases: TGTGCCAGTAGTATCACTGGGGCGCAGCCCCAGCATTTT.

J is TRBJ1-2 and V is TRBV27; TRBD1 might be the D (5 bases). The germline CDR1 and CDR2 sequences are MNHEY and SMNVEV (reference sequence). The CDR3 contains 15 residues. V lost 10 bases to trimming and J lost 4 bases, with 22 bases between them. The CDR3 DNA is TGTGCCACCGGAGGGTTGGGGGAGTTTGGCTATGGCTACACCTTC. Translated, it gives CATGGLGEFGYGYTF.

This chain connects TRBV7-3 to TRBJ2-3; D is undetermined. This CDR3 has 14 residues. V lost 5 bases, J lost 0 bases, and 9 bases lay in between. Germline CDR1 and CDR2: SGHTA and FQGTGA. For the CDR3, the DNA is TGTGCCAGCAGCCCCACTACTAGCACAGATACGCAGTATTTT. Translating it yields CASSPTTSTDTQYF.

The gene calls are TRBV29-1 and TRBJ1-1, with D possibly matching TRBD1 (6 bases). V shed 2 bases and J shed 4 bases, with 11 bases lying between them. In germline, CDR1 is SQVTM, CDR2 ANQGSEA. The CDR3 length is 13 residues. The CDR3 reads CSVERGAGTEAFF. The CDR3, as DNA: TGCAGCGTTGAACGGGGGGCGGGCACTGAAGCTTTCTTT.